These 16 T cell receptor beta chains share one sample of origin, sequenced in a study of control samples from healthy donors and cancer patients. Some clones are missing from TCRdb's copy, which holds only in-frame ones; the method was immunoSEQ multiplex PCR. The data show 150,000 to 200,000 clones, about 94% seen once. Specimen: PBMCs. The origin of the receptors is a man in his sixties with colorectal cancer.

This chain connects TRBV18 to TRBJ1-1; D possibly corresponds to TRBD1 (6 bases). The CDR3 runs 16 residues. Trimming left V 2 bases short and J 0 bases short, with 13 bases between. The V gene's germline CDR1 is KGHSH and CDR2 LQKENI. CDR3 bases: TGTGCCAGCTCACCAAAGGGGGGACGGGTGAACACTGAAGCTTTCTTT. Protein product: CASSPKGGRVNTEAFF.

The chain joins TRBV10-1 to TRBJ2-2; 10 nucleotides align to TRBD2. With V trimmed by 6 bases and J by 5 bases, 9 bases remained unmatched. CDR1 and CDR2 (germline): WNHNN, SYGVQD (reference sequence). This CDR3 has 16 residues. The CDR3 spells CASSPVERGGTGELFF. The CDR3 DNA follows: TGCGCCAGCAGCCCCGTGGAGCGGGGGGGAACCGGGGAGCTGTTTTTT.

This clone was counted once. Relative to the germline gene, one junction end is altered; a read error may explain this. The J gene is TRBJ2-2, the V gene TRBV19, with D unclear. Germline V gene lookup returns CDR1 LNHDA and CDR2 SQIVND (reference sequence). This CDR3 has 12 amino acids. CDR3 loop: CASSLEPGELFF. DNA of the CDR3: TGTGCCAGTAGTCTAGAACCCGGGGAGCTGTTTTTT.

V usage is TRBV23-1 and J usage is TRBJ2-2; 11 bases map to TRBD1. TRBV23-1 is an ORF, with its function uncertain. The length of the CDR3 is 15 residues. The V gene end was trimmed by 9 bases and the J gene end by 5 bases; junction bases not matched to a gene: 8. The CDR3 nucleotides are TGCGCCAGGGAGGACAGGGGGCTAAGAACCGGGGAGCTGTTTTTT. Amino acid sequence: CAREDRGLRTGELFF.

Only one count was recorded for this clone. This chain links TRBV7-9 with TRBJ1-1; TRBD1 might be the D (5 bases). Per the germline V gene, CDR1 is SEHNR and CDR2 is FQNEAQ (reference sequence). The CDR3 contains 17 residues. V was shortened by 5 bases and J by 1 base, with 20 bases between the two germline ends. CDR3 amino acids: CASSPGGSWQSNTEAFF. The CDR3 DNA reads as TGTGCCAGCAGCCCCGGGGGGAGCTGGCAATCGAACACTGAAGCTTTCTTT.

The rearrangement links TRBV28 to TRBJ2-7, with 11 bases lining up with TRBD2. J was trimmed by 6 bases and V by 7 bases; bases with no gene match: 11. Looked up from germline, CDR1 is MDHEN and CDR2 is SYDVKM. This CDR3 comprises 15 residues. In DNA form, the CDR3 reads TGTGCCAGCAATCTAGGGGCTAGCGGGGGGCTCGAGCAGTACTTC. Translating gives CASNLGASGGLEQYF.

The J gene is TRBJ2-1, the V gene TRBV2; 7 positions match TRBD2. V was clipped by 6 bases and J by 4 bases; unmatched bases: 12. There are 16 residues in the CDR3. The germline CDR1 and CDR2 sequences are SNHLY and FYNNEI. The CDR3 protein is CASRADLAAKYNEQFF. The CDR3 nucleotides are TGTGCCAGCAGGGCTGATCTAGCGGCGAAGTACAATGAGCAGTTCTTC.

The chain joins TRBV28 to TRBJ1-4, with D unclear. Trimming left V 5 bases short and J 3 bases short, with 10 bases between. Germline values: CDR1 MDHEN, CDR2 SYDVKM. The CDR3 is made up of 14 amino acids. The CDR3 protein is CASSAGPANEKLFF. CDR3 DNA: TGTGCCAGCAGTGCCGGGCCAGCTAATGAAAAACTGTTTTTT.

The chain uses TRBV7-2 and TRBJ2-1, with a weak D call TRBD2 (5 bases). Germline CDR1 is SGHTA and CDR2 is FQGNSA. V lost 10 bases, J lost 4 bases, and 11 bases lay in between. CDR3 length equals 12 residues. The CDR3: CATTRGYNEQFF. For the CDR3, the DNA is TGTGCCACTACCCGGGGTTACAATGAGCAGTTCTTC.

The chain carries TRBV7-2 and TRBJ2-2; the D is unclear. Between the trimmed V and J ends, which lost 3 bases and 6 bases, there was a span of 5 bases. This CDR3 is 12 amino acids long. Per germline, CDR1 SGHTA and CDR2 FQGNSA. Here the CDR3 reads CASSFWAGELFF. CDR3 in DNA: TGTGCCAGCAGCTTCTGGGCCGGGGAGCTGTTTTTT.

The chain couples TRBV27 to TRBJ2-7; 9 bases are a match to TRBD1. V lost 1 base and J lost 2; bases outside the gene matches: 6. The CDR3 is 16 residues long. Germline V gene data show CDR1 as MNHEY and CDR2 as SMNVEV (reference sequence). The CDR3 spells CASSLWADRGPYEQYF. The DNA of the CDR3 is TGTGCCAGCAGTTTATGGGCGGACAGGGGCCCCTACGAGCAGTACTTC.

The CDR3 DNA follows: TGTGCCTGGAGTGTTTATAGGTCCGCAGGGTCGGCCCAGCCCCAGCATTTT. Residues: CAWSVYRSAGSAQPQHF. V and J are TRBV30 and TRBJ1-5; D is perhaps TRBD1 (5 bases). The V gene lost 0 bases and the J gene lost 7 bases, with 22 bases spanning the gap. This CDR3 comprises 17 residues. In germline, CDR1 is GTSNPN, CDR2 SVGIG (reference sequence).

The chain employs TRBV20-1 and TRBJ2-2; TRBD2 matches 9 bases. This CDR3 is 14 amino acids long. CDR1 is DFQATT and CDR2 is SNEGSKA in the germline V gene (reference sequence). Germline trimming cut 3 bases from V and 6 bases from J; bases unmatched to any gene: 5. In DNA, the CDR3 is TGCAGTGCTAGTTTTGCGGGGGGGTCCGGGGAGCTGTTTTTT. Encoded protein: CSASFAGGSGELFF.

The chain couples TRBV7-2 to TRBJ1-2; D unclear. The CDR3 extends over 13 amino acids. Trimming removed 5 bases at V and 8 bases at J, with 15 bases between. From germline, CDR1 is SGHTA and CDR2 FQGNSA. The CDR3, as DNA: TGTGCCAGCAGCGAAACACGGTGGACCGGCTACACCTTC. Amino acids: CASSETRWTGYTF. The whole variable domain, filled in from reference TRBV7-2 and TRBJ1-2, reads GAGVSQSPSNKVTEKGKDVELRCDPISGHTALYWYRQSLGQGLEFLIYFQGNSAPDKSGLPSDRFSAERTGGSVSTLTIQRTQQEDSAVYLCASSETRWTGYTFGSGTRLTVV.

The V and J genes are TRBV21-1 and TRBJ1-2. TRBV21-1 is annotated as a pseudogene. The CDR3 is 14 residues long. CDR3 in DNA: TGTGCCAGCAGCAAACGGTCTCAAAACTATGGCTACACCTTC. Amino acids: CASSKRSQNYGYTF.

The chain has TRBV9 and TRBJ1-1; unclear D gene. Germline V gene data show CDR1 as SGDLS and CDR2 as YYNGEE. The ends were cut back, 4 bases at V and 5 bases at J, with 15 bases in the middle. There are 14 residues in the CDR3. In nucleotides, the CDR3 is TGTGCCAGCAGCCCACCACAGAGGGCGACTGAAGCTTTCTTT. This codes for CASSPPQRATEAFF.